A single sample gave rise to the 15 T cell receptor beta chains below, sequenced in a study of blood T cell repertoires in COVID-19. This table comes from immunoSEQ multiplex PCR, and its TCRdb copy is limited to in-frame clones, with some not included. The repertoire has a few hundred thousand clones, roughly 90% of them found once; the top ten carry about 2.2%. The sample taken for sequencing was peripheral blood. The receptors come from a woman in her forties or fifties with acute or convalescent COVID-19.

In this sample, this clone turned up once. This sequence joins TRBV19 and TRBJ2-1; D may be TRBD1 (6 bases). Germline V CDR1 and CDR2: LNHDA, SQIVND (reference sequence). V lost 4 bases and J 6 bases, leaving 16 bases between the germline ends. The CDR3 runs to 15 residues. CDR3 residues: CASSTSRGRSNEQFF. In DNA form, the CDR3 reads TGTGCCAGTAGTACGTCCAGGGGAAGGTCCAATGAGCAGTTCTTC. The full variable domain, its missing parts supplied by reference TRBV19 and TRBJ2-1, is DGGITQSPKYLFRKEGQNVTLSCEQNLNHDAMYWYRQDPGQGLRLIYYSQIVNDFQKGDIAEGYSVSREKKESFPLTVTSAQKNPTAFYLCASSTSRGRSNEQFFGPGTRLTVL.

The CDR3 coding sequence is TGTGCCAGCAGTCCCTGGGGGGGCGGCTACACAGATACGCAGTATTTT. Translated: CASSPWGGGYTDTQYF. The chain links TRBV6-6 to TRBJ2-3, with TRBD2 as a possible D gene (7 bases). Deletions cut 5 bases from V and 2 bases from J, with 17 bases between. Germline assignment: CDR1 MNHNY and CDR2 SVGAGI (reference sequence). The CDR3 consists of 16 residues.

The chain uses TRBV5-1 and TRBJ1-3; D possibly corresponds to TRBD1 (5 bases). Per germline, CDR1 SGHRS and CDR2 YFSETQ. The CDR3 runs to 15 residues. Between the trimmed V and J ends, which lost 4 bases and 0 bases, there was a span of 11 bases. CDR3 DNA sequence: TGCGCCAGCAGCCTTGGGGGGGACTCTGGAAACACCATATATTTT. Translation: CASSLGGDSGNTIYF. The full variable domain, completed using reference TRBV5-1 and TRBJ1-3, is KAGVTQTPRYLIKTRGQQVTLSCSPISGHRSVSWYQQTPGQGLQFLFEYFSETQRNKGNFPGRFSGRQFSNSRSEMNVSTLELGDSALYLCASSLGGDSGNTIYFGEGSWLTVV.

V gene TRBV29-1 combines with J gene TRBJ2-3; 7 bases are a match to TRBD1. The junction had 8 bases not matched to a gene; V was cut back by 6 bases and J by 2 bases. CDR1 is SQVTM and CDR2 is ANQGSEA in the germline V gene. The CDR3 contains 14 residues. CDR3 region: CSVPLTGPTDTQYF. Written as DNA, the CDR3 is TGCAGCGTCCCTCTGACAGGGCCCACAGATACGCAGTATTTT.

This clone appeared a few times. The rearrangement joins TRBV9 to TRBJ2-5, with 10 bases fitting TRBD2. V shed 3 bases and J 0 bases; nucleotides not matched to a gene: 8. This CDR3 contains 17 residues. Germline V gene sequence: CDR1 SGDLS, CDR2 YYNGEE. The CDR3 nucleotides are TGTGCCAGCAGCGGTCTAGCGGGGGCGGCGTACCAAGAGACCCAGTACTTC. This sequence encodes CASSGLAGAAYQETQYF.

This clone showed up just a few times. The J gene is TRBJ1-1, the V gene TRBV25-1; D may be TRBD1 (5 bases). CDR1 is MGHDK and CDR2 is SYGVNS in the germline V gene. The CDR3 is 14 amino acids. V gave up 3 bases and J gave up 6 bases, with 14 bases separating them. CDR3 nucleotides: TGTGCCAGCAGTGACCCCAGGGATTTGTCTGAAGCTTTCTTT. Encoded protein: CASSDPRDLSEAFF. Variable domain in full (rest from reference TRBV25-1 and TRBJ1-1): EADIYQTPRYLVIGTGKKITLECSQTMGHDKMYWYQQDPGMELHLIHYSYGVNSTEKGDLSSESTVSRIRTEHFPLTLESARPSHTSQYLCASSDPRDLSEAFFGQGTRLTVV.

A single count supports this clone. The chain couples TRBV6-5 to TRBJ2-1, with D tentatively TRBD2 (5 bases). Germline CDR1 is MNHEY and CDR2 is SVGAGI. Between the trimmed V and J ends, which lost 2 bases and 3 bases, there was a span of 11 bases. This CDR3 has 15 residues. CDR3 loop: CASSYAEARYNEQFF. The CDR3 nucleotides are TGTGCCAGCAGTTACGCGGAGGCCCGCTACAATGAGCAGTTCTTC.

The CDR3 DNA reads TGTGCCAGCAAGGTCGAGGCAGGGCGATACGAGCAGTACTTC. Amino acid sequence: CASKVEAGRYEQYF. The chain employs TRBV2 and TRBJ2-7, with TRBD1 as a possible D gene (5 bases). Trimming shortened V by 7 bases and J by 4 bases, and 17 bases separated the two germline ends. Germline CDR1 is SNHLY and CDR2 is FYNNEI. The CDR3 extends over 14 amino acids.

This clone was picked up a small number of times. The rearrangement uses TRBV29-1 and TRBJ1-1; possible D gene TRBD1, 5 bases. The length of the CDR3 is 12 residues. The germline V gene has CDR1 SQVTM and CDR2 ANQGSEA. Trimming took 3 bases from V and 7 from J, leaving 12 bases between them. CDR3 nucleotides: TGCAGCGTTGATCGGGGGGTGGGTGAAGCTTTCTTT. It is translated as CSVDRGVGEAFF.

CDR3 nucleotide sequence: TGTGCCAGCTCACACAGCGGGACCCTTAACACCGGGGAGCTGTTTTTT. It encodes CASSHSGTLNTGELFF. The chain joins TRBV18 to TRBJ2-2; 7 bases agree with TRBD2. CDR3 length: 16 residues. From germline, CDR1 is KGHSH and CDR2 LQKENI. Losses at the gene ends were 4 bases for V and 2 bases for J; bases not matched to a gene: 7.

This chain uses TRBV12-3 or TRBV12-4 with TRBJ2-7; no definite D call. Between the trimmed V and J ends, which lost 2 bases and 3 bases, there was a span of 5 bases. The CDR3 extends over 12 amino acids. This CDR3 reads CASSLSGYEQYF. As DNA, the CDR3 is TGTGCCAGCAGTTTATCCGGCTACGAGCAGTACTTC.

The chain has TRBV10-1 and TRBJ2-5; 7 bases fit TRBD1. CDR1 is WNHNN, CDR2 SYGVQD, per germline (reference sequence). This CDR3 is 13 amino acids long. V shed 5 bases, J shed 4 bases, and the junction held 4 bases outside the gene matches. CDR3 in DNA: TGCGCCAGCAGTCGAGGGGGCGCAGAGACCCAGTACTTC. Translating gives CASSRGGAETQYF.

The V call is TRBV2, the J call TRBJ1-2; 9 nucleotides match TRBD1. Germline trimming cut 6 bases from V and 6 bases from J; bases unmatched to any gene: 8. The CDR3 totals 14 residues. CDR1 is SNHLY and CDR2 is FYNNEI in the germline V gene. Here the CDR3 reads CASRRTGESHGYTF. Here the CDR3 DNA reads TGTGCCAGCAGGCGGACAGGGGAATCGCATGGCTACACCTTC.

The gene calls are TRBV18 and TRBJ2-1; TRBD2 aligns across 9 bases. This CDR3 region has 17 residues. Germline assignment: CDR1 KGHSH and CDR2 LQKENI. V lost 0 bases and J lost 3; bases outside the gene matches: 6. CDR3 protein: CASSPPVSGGNYNEQFF. The CDR3, as DNA: TGTGCCAGCTCACCACCGGTCAGCGGGGGGAACTACAATGAGCAGTTCTTC.

The chain carries TRBV7-6 and TRBJ2-2; 13 bases fit TRBD2. Looked up from germline, CDR1 is SGHVS and CDR2 is FNYEAQ. The junction had 3 bases not matched to a gene; V was cut back by 5 bases and J by 6 bases. The CDR3 is 15 residues long. In nucleotides, the CDR3 is TGTGCCAGCAGCCCACTAGCGGGGGGGCCCGGGGAGCTGTTTTTT. Translating it yields CASSPLAGGPGELFF.